This entry lists 23 T cell receptor beta chains sequenced from one sample in a study of blood T cell repertoires in COVID-19. Repertoires were generated with immunoSEQ multiplex PCR, while TCRdb's copy carries only in-frame clones and drops some. The data hold 400,000 to 550,000 clones, with roughly 91% observed a single time. The material sequenced was peripheral blood. Source of these receptors: a woman in her 30s with acute or convalescent COVID-19.

The J gene is TRBJ2-7, the V gene TRBV5-6; the match to TRBD2 covers 11 bases. The CDR3 spans 19 residues. Germline CDR1 reads SGHDT; CDR2 reads YYEEEE. Trimming removed 4 bases from V and 1 base from J; junction bases left unmatched: 16. The CDR3 region is CASSALSGTSGTLSYEQYF. CDR3 bases: TGTGCCAGCAGCGCCCTATCCGGGACTAGCGGAACTCTTTCCTACGAGCAGTACTTC.

The CDR3 bases are TGTGCCATCAGTGAGTCTAGGACACCTACCTACGAGCAGTACTTC. It is translated as CAISESRTPTYEQYF. This chain connects TRBV10-3 to TRBJ2-7, with D perhaps matching TRBD1 (5 bases). V was shortened by 0 bases and J by 2 bases, with 11 bases between the two germline ends. The CDR3 covers 15 residues. Germline CDR1 and CDR2: ENHRY and SYGVKD.

The chain joins TRBV5-6 to TRBJ2-4, with TRBD1 matching 8 bases. V dropped 2 bases and J dropped 0; count of bases not matched to a gene: 10. Per the germline V gene, CDR1 is SGHDT and CDR2 is YYEEEE. CDR3 length equals 18 residues. The CDR3 here is CASSFTGTGLLAKNIQYF. The CDR3 DNA reads as TGTGCCAGCAGCTTTACCGGGACAGGACTACTAGCCAAAAACATTCAGTACTTC.

This chain links TRBV11-2 with TRBJ2-7; a weak D match, TRBD1 (6 bases). CDR3 size: 15 residues. Germline lookup yields CDR1 SGHAT and CDR2 FQNNGV. V lost 5 bases, J lost 1 base, and 15 bases lay in between. The CDR3 sequence is CASSPSPTGSYEQYF. In DNA form, the CDR3 reads TGTGCCAGCAGCCCTAGTCCCACAGGGTCCTACGAGCAGTACTTC.

The genes are TRBV19 and TRBJ1-4; D gene unclear. The V end lost 5 bases, the J end lost 6 bases, and 13 bases lay between the germline ends. The CDR3 has 14 residues. The germline V gene has CDR1 LNHDA and CDR2 SQIVND (reference sequence). CDR3 coding DNA: TGTGCCAGTAGTCGTGGCATGGGCTATGAAAAACTGTTTTTT. Amino acid sequence: CASSRGMGYEKLFF.

V is TRBV12-1 and J is TRBJ2-5; no check of the table's D call, TRBD2, against the DNA was made. TRBV12-1 is a pseudogene. The CDR3 contains 18 residues. The CDR3 nucleotides read TGTGCCAGCAGCCCTACCGTATATGGACTAGCGGGGAGAGAGACCCAGTACTTC. This translates into CASSPTVYGLAGRETQYF.

DNA for the CDR3: TGTGCCAGCGGACGGGGGACGATGATCGAGGACCAGTACTTC. Translating gives CASGRGTMIEDQYF. V is TRBV6-5 and J is TRBJ2-5, with D tentatively TRBD2 (6 bases). Germline assignment: CDR1 MNHEY and CDR2 SVGAGI. This CDR3 has 14 amino acids. The ends were cut back, 8 bases at V and 10 bases at J, with 23 bases in the middle.

The chain uses TRBV4-1 and TRBJ2-3, with D maybe TRBD1 (5 bases). V lost 0 bases, J lost 3 bases, and 13 bases lay in between. Germline CDR1 and CDR2: MGHRA and YSYEKL. This CDR3 region has 16 residues. The CDR3 DNA reads TGCGCCAGCAGCCAAGAAGGGGCTCTTAGGACAGATACGCAGTATTTT. This gives the protein CASSQEGALRTDTQYF.

The chain links TRBV5-6 to TRBJ2-7; maybe TRBD2 (5 bases). Trimming pared 2 bases from V and 0 bases from J, leaving 9 bases between. Germline CDR1 SGHDT, CDR2 YYEEEE. This CDR3 has 14 amino acids. The CDR3 DNA reads TGTGCCAGCAGCTTATACCGGGGCTCCTACGAGCAGTACTTC. Its translation is CASSLYRGSYEQYF.

The V and J genes are TRBV7-6 and TRBJ2-5; a possible D gene is TRBD2 (5 bases). CDR1 is SGHVS, CDR2 FNYEAQ, per germline. This CDR3 is 17 amino acids long. Trimming pared 5 bases from V and 1 base from J, leaving 20 bases between. The CDR3 coding sequence is TGTGCCAGCAGCCGGACGCGAATAAGCGGACTCCAAGAGACCCAGTACTTC. It codes for CASSRTRISGLQETQYF.

The chain carries TRBV28 and TRBJ2-7; maybe TRBD2 (6 bases). The V gene lost 0 bases and the J gene lost 4 bases, with 16 bases spanning the gap. Germline V gives CDR1 MDHEN, CDR2 SYDVKM. The CDR3 runs to 16 residues. CDR3 sequence: CASSLWAGTQSYEQYF. The CDR3 DNA is TGTGCCAGCAGTTTATGGGCGGGGACCCAGTCGTACGAGCAGTACTTC.

This sequence joins TRBV9 and TRBJ2-7, with 7 bases identical to TRBD1. V was clipped by 4 bases and J by 2 bases; unmatched bases: 6. Germline lookup yields CDR1 SGDLS and CDR2 YYNGEE. The CDR3 has 14 residues. DNA for the CDR3: TGTGCCAGCAGCCCCTGGGACAGCACCTACGAGCAGTACTTC. Its protein is CASSPWDSTYEQYF.

V usage is TRBV15 and J usage is TRBJ1-3; unclear D gene. Germline V gene lookup returns CDR1 LNHNV and CDR2 YYDKDF (reference sequence). V lost 3 bases to trimming and J lost 4 bases, with 10 bases between them. This CDR3 spans 14 amino acids. The CDR3 loop is CATSSGVIGNTIYF. The CDR3, as DNA: TGTGCCACCAGCAGCGGGGTTATCGGAAACACCATATATTTT. The complete variable domain, with remaining parts taken from reference TRBV15 and TRBJ1-3, reads DAMVIQNPRYQVTQFGKPVTLSCSQTLNHNVMYWYQQKSSQAPKLLFHYYDKDFNNEADTPDNFQSRRPNTSFCFLDIRSPGLGDTAMYLCATSSGVIGNTIYFGEGSWLTVV.

The rearrangement uses TRBV30 and TRBJ1-1; 7 bases align to TRBD1. After removal of 5 bases from V and 2 bases from J, the junction contained 5 bases not matched to a gene. Germline values: CDR1 GTSNPN, CDR2 SVGIG (reference sequence). The CDR3 is 13 residues long. The CDR3 loop is CAWGDRPNTEAFF. The CDR3 DNA is TGTGCCTGGGGGGACAGACCCAACACTGAAGCTTTCTTT.

The chain carries TRBV3-1 (or the pseudogene TRBV3-2) and TRBJ1-1; 10 bases align to TRBD1. The CDR3 is 14 amino acids. V shed 2 bases and J 10 bases; nucleotides not matched to a gene: 7. Germline loops: CDR1 LGHDT, CDR2 YNNKEL (reference sequence). The CDR3 loop is CASSQPGTGAGAFF. The DNA for the CDR3 is TGTGCCAGCAGCCAACCCGGGACAGGGGCGGGAGCTTTCTTT.

The V and J genes are TRBV3-1 (or the pseudogene TRBV3-2) and TRBJ2-3, with 9 nucleotides matching TRBD2. J gave up 10 bases and V 4 bases, and 12 bases lay outside the gene matches. The germline CDR1 and CDR2 sequences are LGHDT and YNNKEL (reference sequence). The CDR3 runs to 15 residues. Here the CDR3 reads CASSLGTSRGESQYF. The CDR3 region has the DNA TGTGCCAGCAGCCTCGGGACTAGCCGGGGGGAATCGCAGTATTTT.

The chain combines TRBV7-2 with TRBJ2-3; D not certain. V was clipped by 5 bases and J by 3 bases, with 6 bases between them. Looked up from germline, CDR1 is SGHTA and CDR2 is FQGNSA. The CDR3 spans 12 residues. CDR3 amino acids: CASSRSTDTQYF. CDR3 coding DNA: TGTGCCAGCAGCCGTAGTACAGATACGCAGTATTTT. Supplemented by reference TRBV7-2 and TRBJ2-3, the full variable domain reads GAGVSQSPSNKVTEKGKDVELRCDPISGHTALYWYRQSLGQGLEFLIYFQGNSAPDKSGLPSDRFSAERTGGSVSTLTIQRTQQEDSAVYLCASSRSTDTQYFGPGTRLTVL.

This rearrangement joins TRBV6-5 to TRBJ2-5; 9 bases match TRBD1. The V gene end was trimmed by 6 bases and the J gene end by 4 bases; junction bases not matched to a gene: 3. From germline, CDR1 is MNHEY and CDR2 SVGAGI. CDR3 length: 13 residues. CDR3 in DNA: TGTGCCAGCAGAATGACAGGGGGAGAGACCCAGTACTTC. This codes for CASRMTGGETQYF.

This clone appeared once. This chain joins TRBV5-1 and TRBJ1-1; no definite D call. V was pared by 2 bases and J by 6 bases, with 17 bases between. This CDR3 is built from 15 residues. The germline gives CDR1 SGHRS, CDR2 YFSETQ. The CDR3, as DNA: TGCGCCAGCAGCTTCCCCGGGGAACCCCGCGCTGAAGCTTTCTTT. It codes for CASSFPGEPRAEAFF.

The gene calls are TRBV30 and TRBJ1-1; D remains unclear. The germline gives CDR1 GTSNPN, CDR2 SVGIG (reference sequence). The CDR3 is made up of 14 amino acids. Between the trimmed V and J ends, which lost 2 bases and 6 bases, there was a span of 16 bases. The CDR3 coding sequence is TGTGCCTGGAGTCCCCTGAGGGTAAACTCTGAAGCTTTCTTT. It codes for CAWSPLRVNSEAFF.

There are a few counts of this clone. The J gene is TRBJ1-5, the V gene TRBV7-3; possible D gene TRBD1, 6 bases. With 5 bases removed from V and 5 bases from J, the gap between germline ends came to 16 bases. The length of the CDR3 is 15 residues. CDR1 is SGHTA and CDR2 is FQGTGA in the germline V gene. The CDR3 region is CASSQRRGLDQPQHF. The CDR3 region has the DNA TGTGCCAGCAGCCAACGCAGGGGATTAGATCAGCCCCAGCATTTT.

The chain combines TRBV7-2 with TRBJ2-7; D unresolved. The CDR3 is 12 residues long. The V end was cut by 2 bases, the J end by 6 bases, with 8 bases between. Germline loops: CDR1 SGHTA, CDR2 FQGNSA. For the CDR3, the DNA is TGTGCCAGCAGCTTAAGTTTCGGCGAGCAGTACTTC. It translates to CASSLSFGEQYF.

The J gene is TRBJ2-6, the V gene TRBV6-2 or TRBV6-3; D unresolved. V dropped 2 bases and J dropped 0 bases, with 8 bases sitting between them. This CDR3 has 16 amino acids. Germline V lookup: CDR1 MNHEY, CDR2 SVGEGT. CDR3 nucleotide sequence: TGTGCCAGCAGTTACGCAGCGATCTCTGGGGCCAACGTCCTGACTTTC. It encodes CASSYAAISGANVLTF.